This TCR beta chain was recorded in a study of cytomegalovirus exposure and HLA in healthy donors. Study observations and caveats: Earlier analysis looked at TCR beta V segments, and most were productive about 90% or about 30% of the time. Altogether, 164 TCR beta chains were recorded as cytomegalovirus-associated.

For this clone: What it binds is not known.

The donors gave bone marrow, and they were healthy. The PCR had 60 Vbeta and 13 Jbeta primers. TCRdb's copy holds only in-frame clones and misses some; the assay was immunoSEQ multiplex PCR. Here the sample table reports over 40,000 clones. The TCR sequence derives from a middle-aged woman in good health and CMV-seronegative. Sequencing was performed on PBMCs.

CDR3 sequence (DNA): TGTGCCAGCAGGTGGACAGGGGGCGAGAACTATGGCTACACCTTC. Translation: CASRWTGGENYGYTF. This chain uses TRBV5-6 with TRBJ1-2; TRBD1 aligns across 11 bases. The germline V gene has CDR1 SGHDT and CDR2 YYEEEE. J gave up 2 bases and V 5 bases, and 5 bases lay outside the gene matches. The CDR3 loop spans 15 amino acids.